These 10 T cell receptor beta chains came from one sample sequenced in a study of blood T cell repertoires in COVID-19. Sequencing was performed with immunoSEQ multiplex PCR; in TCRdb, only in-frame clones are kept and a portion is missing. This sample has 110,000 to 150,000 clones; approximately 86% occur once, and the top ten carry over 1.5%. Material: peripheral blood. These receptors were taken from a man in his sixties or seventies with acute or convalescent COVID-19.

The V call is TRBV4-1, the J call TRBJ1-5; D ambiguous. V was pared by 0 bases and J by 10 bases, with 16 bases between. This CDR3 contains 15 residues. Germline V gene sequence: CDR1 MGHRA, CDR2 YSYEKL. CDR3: CASSQDQLSAVPQHF. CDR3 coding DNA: TGCGCCAGCAGCCAAGACCAACTATCGGCCGTACCCCAGCATTTT.

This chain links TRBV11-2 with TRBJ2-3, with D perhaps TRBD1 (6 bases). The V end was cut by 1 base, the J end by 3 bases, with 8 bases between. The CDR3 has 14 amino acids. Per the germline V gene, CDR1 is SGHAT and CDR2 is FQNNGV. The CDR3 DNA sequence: TGTGCCAGCAGCTTAGTGACAGGAACAGATACGCAGTATTTT. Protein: CASSLVTGTDTQYF.

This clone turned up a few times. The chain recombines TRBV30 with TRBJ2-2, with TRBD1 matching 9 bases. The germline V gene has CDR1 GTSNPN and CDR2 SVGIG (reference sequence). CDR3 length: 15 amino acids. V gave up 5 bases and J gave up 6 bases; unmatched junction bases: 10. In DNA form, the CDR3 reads TGTGCCTGGGGGTGGGGGACAGGGATTCCCGGGGAGCTGTTTTTT. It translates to CAWGWGTGIPGELFF.

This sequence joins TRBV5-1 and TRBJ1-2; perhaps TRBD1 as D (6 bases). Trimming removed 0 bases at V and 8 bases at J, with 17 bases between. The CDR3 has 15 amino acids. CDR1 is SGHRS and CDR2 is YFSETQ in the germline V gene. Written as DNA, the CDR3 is TGCGCCAGCAGCTTGGCCGAACAGGGCCTTAGAGGCTACACCTTC. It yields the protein CASSLAEQGLRGYTF.

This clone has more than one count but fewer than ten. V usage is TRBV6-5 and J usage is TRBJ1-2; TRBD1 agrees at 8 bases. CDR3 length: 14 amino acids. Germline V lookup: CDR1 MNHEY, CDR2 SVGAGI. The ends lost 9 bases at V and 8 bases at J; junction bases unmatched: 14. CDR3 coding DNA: TGTGCCAGTGCACCCGGGACAGGAGGCCTCGGCTACACCTTC. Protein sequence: CASAPGTGGLGYTF.

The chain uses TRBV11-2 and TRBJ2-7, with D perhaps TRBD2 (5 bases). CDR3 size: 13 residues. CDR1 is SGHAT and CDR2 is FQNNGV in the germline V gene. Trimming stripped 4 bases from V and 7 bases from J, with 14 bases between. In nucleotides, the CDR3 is TGTGCCAGCAGCTCCGGACGGGGTGTAGAGCAGTACTTC. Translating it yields CASSSGRGVEQYF.

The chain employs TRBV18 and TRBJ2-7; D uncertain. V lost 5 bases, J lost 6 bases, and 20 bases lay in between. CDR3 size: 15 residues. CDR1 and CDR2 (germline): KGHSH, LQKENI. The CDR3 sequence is CASSTSGSTRSEQYF. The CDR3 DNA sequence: TGTGCCAGCTCAACCTCCGGGTCTACTCGCTCCGAGCAGTACTTC.

The CDR3 here is CATSDWSEQFF. DNA of the CDR3: TGTGCCACCAGTGATTGGAGTGAGCAGTTCTTC. This rearrangement joins TRBV24-1 to TRBJ2-1; unclear D gene. Germline V CDR1 and CDR2: KGHDR, SFDVKD. Trimming removed 2 bases from V and 9 bases from J, with 4 bases in between. This CDR3 has 11 residues.

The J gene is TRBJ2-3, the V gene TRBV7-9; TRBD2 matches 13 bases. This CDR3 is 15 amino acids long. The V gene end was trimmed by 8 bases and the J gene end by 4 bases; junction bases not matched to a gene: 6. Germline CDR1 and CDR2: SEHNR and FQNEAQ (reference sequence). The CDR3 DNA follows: TGTGCCAGCGTCAGGACTAGCGGGAGCCCAGATACGCAGTATTTT. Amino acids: CASVRTSGSPDTQYF. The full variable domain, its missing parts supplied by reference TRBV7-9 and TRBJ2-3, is DTGVSQNPRHKITKRGQNVTFRCDPISEHNRLYWYRQTLGQGPEFLTYFQNEAQLEKSRLLSDRFSAERPKGSFSTLEIQRTEQGDSAMYLCASVRTSGSPDTQYFGPGTRLTVL.

The DNA for the CDR3 is TGCGCCAGCAGTCAAGAGGTGGGTAATTCACCCCTCCACTTT. Residues: CASSQEVGNSPLHF. V usage is TRBV23-1 and J usage is TRBJ1-6; D uncertain. TRBV23-1 qualifies as an ORF whose function is uncertain. Trimming took 2 bases from V and 6 from J, leaving 8 bases between them. This CDR3 region has 14 residues.